The clone carrying this T cell receptor beta chain rates as medium-sized. Its cognate antigen is unknown. This CDR3 comprises 14 residues. V was trimmed by 6 bases and J by 9 bases, leaving 20 bases between them. Germline loops: CDR1 LNHNV, CDR2 YYDKDF (reference sequence). TCRdb reprocessed the reads with MiXCR, giving one entry per CDR3 protein. Here the sample spans around 1,200 distinct CDR3 sequences, 14% to 15% being singletons. This specimen belongs to a study of liver allograft versus peripheral blood T cells. Study-level information: Comparative analysis was performed on T cell receptor repertoires from transplanted livers and from recipients' peripheral blood. Whole-study results and caveats: Reportedly, liver allograft T cell receptor repertoires differed from peripheral blood ones.

The origin of this receptor is a human patient who had a liver transplant. The graft donor may have given rise to some T cells. The chain is built from TRBV15 and TRBJ2-5, with D tentatively TRBD1 (6 bases). Here the CDR3 reads CATRERTTGSAQYF. The CDR3, as DNA: TGTGCCACCAGGGAGAGAACAACAGGGAGCGCCCAGTACTTC.